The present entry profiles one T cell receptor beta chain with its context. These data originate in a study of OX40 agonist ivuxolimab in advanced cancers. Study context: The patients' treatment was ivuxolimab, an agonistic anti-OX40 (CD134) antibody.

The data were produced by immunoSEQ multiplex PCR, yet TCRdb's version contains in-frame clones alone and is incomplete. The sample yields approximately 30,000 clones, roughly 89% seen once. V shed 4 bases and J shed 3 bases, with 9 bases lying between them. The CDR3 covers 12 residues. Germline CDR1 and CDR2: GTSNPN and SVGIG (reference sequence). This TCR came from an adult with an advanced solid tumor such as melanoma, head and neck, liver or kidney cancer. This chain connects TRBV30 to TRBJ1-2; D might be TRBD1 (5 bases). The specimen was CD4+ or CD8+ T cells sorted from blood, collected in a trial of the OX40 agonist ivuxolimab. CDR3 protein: CAWTRVDYGYTF. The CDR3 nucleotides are TGTGCCTGGACCAGGGTGGACTATGGCTACACCTTC.